These 5 T cell receptor beta chains originate from one sample sequenced in a study of blood T cell repertoires in COVID-19. Sequencing was performed with immunoSEQ multiplex PCR; in TCRdb, only in-frame clones are kept and a portion is missing. Here the sample spans 240,000 or so clones, approximately 86% being singletons. The sequenced material came from peripheral blood. These TCRs come from a woman aged 70 to 79 with active or convalescent COVID-19.

In its sample, this clone was seen once. The chain carries TRBV5-1 and TRBJ1-6; perhaps TRBD1 as D (6 bases). The CDR3 loop spans 15 amino acids. The V end was cut by 0 bases, the J end by 7 bases, with 11 bases between. Per the germline V gene, CDR1 is SGHRS and CDR2 is YFSETQ. The DNA for the CDR3 is TGCGCCAGCAGCTTGGACAGGGTCAGAAATTCACCCCTCCACTTT. As protein: CASSLDRVRNSPLHF.

The chain links TRBV9 to TRBJ2-3; 8 bases fit TRBD2. The CDR3 loop spans 15 amino acids. From germline, CDR1 is SGDLS and CDR2 YYNGEE. J lost 6 bases, V lost 0 bases, and 6 bases had no gene match. CDR3 nucleotides: TGTGCCAGCAGCGTAGCCGGGGGGGGCCGGGATACGCAGTATTTT. It codes for CASSVAGGGRDTQYF.

This sequence joins TRBV3-1 (or the pseudogene TRBV3-2) and TRBJ2-7; 9 positions agree with TRBD2. The CDR3 has 16 amino acids. With 5 bases clipped from V and 5 bases from J, the junction kept 13 bases outside the gene matches. Germline-derived CDR1 and CDR2 are LGHDT and YNNKEL (reference sequence). The CDR3 sequence is CASSSEVERGAHEQYF. The CDR3, as DNA: TGTGCCAGCAGCTCCGAGGTGGAGCGGGGGGCCCACGAGCAGTACTTC.

The chain joins TRBV19 to TRBJ2-2, with D perhaps matching TRBD1 (7 bases). V dropped 0 bases and J dropped 7 bases, with 21 bases sitting between them. The CDR3 runs to 18 residues. Germline V gene lookup returns CDR1 LNHDA and CDR2 SQIVND (reference sequence). In nucleotides, the CDR3 is TGTGCCAGTAGTATAGAAAGGGGAGGAACAGGGGCGATCGGGGAGCTGTTTTTT. Translated: CASSIERGGTGAIGELFF.

This clone was observed once. This rearrangement joins TRBV4-3 to TRBJ2-1; TRBD1 aligns across 7 bases. Germline V gene data show CDR1 as LGHNA and CDR2 as YSLEER. There are 15 residues in the CDR3. The J segment lost 9 bases and the V segment lost 4 bases, leaving 12 bases of the junction unmatched. CDR3 residues: CASSLKGGRAGEQFF. The CDR3 nucleotides are TGCGCCAGCAGCCTAAAAGGGGGCAGGGCTGGTGAGCAGTTCTTC.